The 7 T cell receptor beta chains reported below all come from one sample, sequenced in a study of CD8+ T cells in alopecia areata (dated by TCRdb to between 2017 and 2018). Libraries were prepared through the immunoSEQ multiplex PCR assay. For TCR sequencing, RNA was extracted from every sample and reverse transcribed into cDNA to serve as template. TCRdb limited this immuneACCESS table to in-frame rearrangements with V and J called. A share of clones is missing; checked studies link under half to unresolved V genes, and the rest is unexplained. The sample table contains some 200,000 clones; only one count was recorded for about 60% of them. Less than 4% of the sample is in the top ten clones. The sample's time point, from its label and the paper: around 4 weeks on oral tofacitinib. The sample's treatment or condition label is to be understood as: oral pan-JAK inhibitor, 5-10 mg twice daily. Material: CD4+ T cells sorted from blood, obtained at week 4, from a patient treated with tofacitinib. These receptors came from a human donor with alopecia areata.

As DNA, the CDR3 is TGTGCCTGGAAGGTGAGCTTAGGAGGGTCAGATACGCAGTATTTT. Amino acids: CAWKVSLGGSDTQYF. The rearrangement joins TRBV30 to TRBJ2-3, with D tentatively TRBD2 (6 bases). CDR1 is GTSNPN and CDR2 is SVGIG in the germline V gene (reference sequence). The CDR3 sequence is 15 residues long. V lost 4 bases, J lost 4 bases, and 18 bases lay in between.

The table lists this clone with a few counts. J is TRBJ1-1 and V is TRBV28; D is unresolved. Germline-derived CDR1 and CDR2 are MDHEN and SYDVKM. The CDR3 totals 16 residues. The V end was cut by 4 bases, the J end by 1 base, with 16 bases between. In nucleotides, the CDR3 is TGTGCCAGCAGTTCCCTTATGATCCGGGGGAACACTGAAGCTTTCTTT. It translates to CASSSLMIRGNTEAFF.

This clone has only one observation. J is TRBJ1-5 and V is TRBV29-1, with D perhaps matching TRBD1 (6 bases). The germline V gene has CDR1 SQVTM and CDR2 ANQGSEA. Between the trimmed V and J ends, which lost 4 bases and 3 bases, there was a span of 10 bases. This CDR3 has 13 amino acids. DNA for the CDR3: TGCAGCGTTGCGGACAGCCCCAATCAGCCCCAGCATTTT. Translated, it gives CSVADSPNQPQHF.

This clone has a handful of counts. This chain joins TRBV28 and TRBJ2-1; 8 bases agree with TRBD2. Germline V gene sequence: CDR1 MDHEN, CDR2 SYDVKM. The CDR3 runs to 16 residues. V gave up 5 bases and J gave up 3 bases; unmatched junction bases: 9. The CDR3 is CASSPPTGTSYNEQFF. DNA for the CDR3: TGTGCCAGCAGTCCCCCGACCGGGACTAGCTACAATGAGCAGTTCTTC.

J is TRBJ2-5 and V is TRBV7-2; tentatively, D is TRBD2 (5 bases). CDR3 length: 14 amino acids. V was trimmed by 5 bases and J by 0 bases, leaving 10 bases between them. The germline V gene has CDR1 SGHTA and CDR2 FQGNSA. The CDR3 coding sequence is TGTGCCAGCAGCCATACTAGGCACCAAGAGACCCAGTACTTC. Encoded protein: CASSHTRHQETQYF.

This clone was detected once. The rearrangement joins TRBV5-6 to TRBJ1-6; 10 nucleotides match TRBD1. The CDR3 covers 15 residues. The germline V gene encodes CDR1 SGHDT and CDR2 YYEEEE. V lost 6 bases, J lost 8 bases, and 8 bases stayed unmatched. The CDR3: CASNHRTGGDSPLHF. The CDR3 DNA reads TGTGCCAGCAACCACCGGACAGGGGGTGATTCACCCCTCCACTTT.

The rearrangement links TRBV7-9 to TRBJ2-5; 9 positions agree with TRBD1. The V gene's germline CDR1 is SEHNR and CDR2 FQNEAQ (reference sequence). This CDR3 region has 15 residues. V was pared by 4 bases and J by 5 bases, with 8 bases of the junction left unmatched. The DNA of the CDR3 is TGTGCCAGCAGCTCCCCTACAGGGGGCGGGGAGACCCAGTACTTC. The encoded protein is CASSSPTGGGETQYF.